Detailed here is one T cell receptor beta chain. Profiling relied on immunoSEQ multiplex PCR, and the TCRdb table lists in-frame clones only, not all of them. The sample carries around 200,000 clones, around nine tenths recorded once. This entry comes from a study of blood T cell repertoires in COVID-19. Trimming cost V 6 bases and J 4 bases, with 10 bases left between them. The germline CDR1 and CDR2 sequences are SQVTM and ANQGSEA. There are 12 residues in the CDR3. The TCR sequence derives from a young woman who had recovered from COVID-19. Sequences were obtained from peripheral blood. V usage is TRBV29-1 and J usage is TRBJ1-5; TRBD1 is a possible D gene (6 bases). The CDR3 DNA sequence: TGCAGCGTGGGGGCAATAAATCAGCCCCAGCATTTT. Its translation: CSVGAINQPQHF.